These 25 T cell receptor beta chains were all obtained from the same sample, sequenced in a study of OX40 agonist ivuxolimab in advanced cancers. Profiling relied on immunoSEQ multiplex PCR, and the TCRdb table lists in-frame clones only, not all of them. This table has 50,000 to 70,000 clones, 80% to 90% appearing once. The input for sequencing was CD4+ or CD8+ T cells sorted from blood, taken in a trial of the OX40 agonist ivuxolimab. All receptors come from an adult with an advanced solid tumor such as melanoma, head and neck, liver or kidney cancer.

This chain joins TRBV4-1 and TRBJ1-1, with TRBD1 matching 7 bases. This CDR3 has 15 residues. The J segment lost 3 bases and the V segment lost 4 bases, leaving 8 bases of the junction unmatched. CDR1 and CDR2 from the germline V gene are MGHRA and YSYEKL. The CDR3: CASSPIRGRDTEAFF. In DNA, the CDR3 is TGCGCCAGCAGCCCCATTAGGGGGCGCGACACTGAAGCTTTCTTT.

The chain carries TRBV4-1 and TRBJ2-1; D is perhaps TRBD1 (5 bases). V was clipped by 4 bases and J by 9 bases, with 19 bases between them. CDR1 and CDR2 (germline): MGHRA, YSYEKL. The CDR3 consists of 15 residues. CDR3 in DNA: TGCGCCAGCAGCCTACAGACCCAGGGTAACTTTGAGCAGTTCTTC. It yields the protein CASSLQTQGNFEQFF.

The chain employs TRBV7-9 and TRBJ2-3; maybe TRBD2 (5 bases). Deletions cut 5 bases from V and 6 bases from J, with 18 bases between. CDR3 size: 15 residues. Germline CDR1 reads SEHNR; CDR2 reads FQNEAQ (reference sequence). CDR3 nucleotides: TGTGCCAGCAGCCCTCGAGGGTCGGGGTTGGATACGCAGTATTTT. It codes for CASSPRGSGLDTQYF.

The rearrangement links TRBV5-1 to TRBJ1-1; D unresolved. CDR3 length: 13 amino acids. Germline V CDR1 and CDR2: SGHRS, YFSETQ. V lost 2 bases and J 5 bases, leaving 10 bases between the germline ends. The CDR3 coding sequence is TGCGCCAGCAGCTTTCTGTACGAGACTGAAGCTTTCTTT. It encodes CASSFLYETEAFF. Based on the CDR3 plus reference TRBV5-1 and TRBJ1-1, the full variable domain is KAGVTQTPRYLIKTRGQQVTLSCSPISGHRSVSWYQQTPGQGLQFLFEYFSETQRNKGNFPGRFSGRQFSNSRSEMNVSTLELGDSALYLCASSFLYETEAFFGQGTRLTVV.

J is TRBJ1-4 and V is TRBV11-2; D is ambiguous. The CDR3 spans 17 residues. CDR1 is SGHAT, CDR2 FQNNGV, per germline. The V end lost 5 bases, the J end lost 0 bases, and 16 bases lay between the germline ends. CDR3 protein: CASSNPLRGPTNEKLFF. CDR3 DNA: TGTGCCAGCAGCAACCCCCTGCGGGGTCCAACTAATGAAAAACTGTTTTTT.

The V call is TRBV15, the J call TRBJ1-2; 7 nucleotides line up with TRBD1. With V trimmed by 1 base and J by 4 bases, 3 bases remained unmatched. CDR1 and CDR2 (germline): LNHNV, YYDKDF (reference sequence). The CDR3 extends over 14 amino acids. CDR3 sequence (DNA): TGTGCCACCAGCAGAGCCGACAGGGCCTATGGCTACACCTTC. Translating gives CATSRADRAYGYTF.

This chain connects TRBV29-1 to TRBJ2-5; 10 bases map to TRBD2. V was clipped by 0 bases and J by 5 bases; unmatched bases: 9. The V gene's germline CDR1 is SQVTM and CDR2 ANQGSEA. The CDR3 covers 16 residues. The CDR3 DNA follows: TGCAGCGTTGAAGATTGGAGCGGGGGGGCCGGGGAGACCCAGTACTTC. This translates into CSVEDWSGGAGETQYF.

The gene calls are TRBV27 and TRBJ2-7, with a weak D call TRBD1 (6 bases). V was clipped by 3 bases and J by 4 bases, with 10 bases between them. This CDR3 contains 13 residues. Germline V gene data show CDR1 as MNHEY and CDR2 as SMNVEV (reference sequence). CDR3 nucleotide sequence: TGTGCCAGCAGTTTCACAGGGAAGTACGAGCAGTACTTC. This translates into CASSFTGKYEQYF.

This chain uses TRBV29-1 with TRBJ1-3; D is undetermined. Trimming stripped 0 bases from V and 2 bases from J, with 8 bases between. The CDR3 has 14 amino acids. The germline V gene has CDR1 SQVTM and CDR2 ANQGSEA. CDR3 sequence reads: CSVEDLGPGNTIYF. The CDR3 nucleotides read TGCAGCGTTGAAGATCTCGGGCCTGGAAACACCATATATTTT.

The rearrangement links TRBV6-5 to TRBJ2-7; D gene ambiguous. The germline V and J ends were trimmed by 5 bases and 2 bases, with 7 bases remaining between them. The CDR3 is 12 residues long. CDR1 MNHEY and CDR2 SVGAGI come from the germline V gene. The DNA for the CDR3 is TGTGCCAGCAGTAAAACGCCCTACGAGCAGTACTTC. It yields the protein CASSKTPYEQYF.

This rearrangement joins TRBV5-6 to TRBJ2-3; 10 nucleotides line up with TRBD2. Germline CDR1 SGHDT, CDR2 YYEEEE. This CDR3 has 16 amino acids. Trimming removed 0 bases from V and 2 bases from J; junction bases left unmatched: 3. CDR3 coding DNA: TGTGCCAGCAGCTTGGAGCTAGCGGGAGCCACAGATACGCAGTATTTT. Its translation is CASSLELAGATDTQYF.

This rearrangement joins TRBV5-5 to TRBJ2-7; no clear D gene. Germline assignment: CDR1 SGHKS and CDR2 YYEKEE (reference sequence). Trimming removed 1 base from V and 2 bases from J, with 10 bases in between. The CDR3 contains 14 residues. CDR3 sequence (DNA): TGTGCCAGCAGCTTGTTAGACGGCACCTACGAGCAGTACTTC. Translated, it gives CASSLLDGTYEQYF.

Comments on this clone: Mismatch with germline at one junction end may stem from a read error. This CDR3 is CAIGDSGVTNEQFF. In nucleotides, the CDR3 is TGTGCCATCGGTGATAGCGGGGTGACCAATGAGCAGTTCTTC. This chain connects TRBV10-3 to TRBJ2-1, with 8 positions matching TRBD2. The V gene's germline CDR1 is ENHRY and CDR2 SYGVKD. The CDR3 length is 14 residues.

The chain is built from TRBV4-1 and TRBJ2-7, with 7 bases identical to TRBD2. The length of the CDR3 is 15 residues. Germline CDR1 MGHRA, CDR2 YSYEKL. The V segment lost 2 bases and the J segment 7 bases; nucleotides outside the gene matches: 11. Here the CDR3 reads CASSQKAGSTREQYF. The CDR3 nucleotides are TGCGCCAGCAGCCAAAAAGCGGGGTCTACAAGGGAGCAGTACTTC.

The V gene is TRBV5-1, the J gene TRBJ2-5; D is unresolved. The ends were cut back, 1 base at V and 4 bases at J, with 11 bases in the middle. CDR3 length: 14 residues. Per the germline V gene, CDR1 is SGHRS and CDR2 is YFSETQ. CDR3 protein: CASSLYKLGETQYF. Here the CDR3 DNA reads TGCGCCAGCAGCTTGTATAAGTTGGGAGAGACCCAGTACTTC.

This chain links TRBV19 with TRBJ1-1, with D hard to call. The CDR3 has 13 amino acids. The germline V gene encodes CDR1 LNHDA and CDR2 SQIVND (reference sequence). The V end lost 3 bases, the J end lost 1 base, and 6 bases lay between the germline ends. CDR3 bases: TGTGCCAGTAGTATCTCTGGGAACACTGAAGCTTTCTTT. Its translation is CASSISGNTEAFF.

The J gene is TRBJ2-1, the V gene TRBV28; D ambiguous. Trimming took 6 bases from V and 3 from J, leaving 6 bases between them. Germline values: CDR1 MDHEN, CDR2 SYDVKM. This CDR3 comprises 12 residues. CDR3 bases: TGTGCCAGCAGCGGCAACTACAATGAGCAGTTCTTC. Translation gives CASSGNYNEQFF.

The genes are TRBV27 and TRBJ2-1; D might be TRBD2 (5 bases). CDR1 and CDR2 from the germline V gene are MNHEY and SMNVEV (reference sequence). V lost 5 bases and J lost 8, with 10 bases in between. This CDR3 has 12 residues. The CDR3 region is CASSRDYYEQFF. In nucleotides, the CDR3 is TGTGCCAGCAGTCGAGACTATTATGAGCAGTTCTTC.

The table lists this clone with a count of one. The V and J genes are TRBV7-9 and TRBJ2-7; TRBD1 matches at 8 bases. J gave up 1 base and V 4 bases, and 9 bases lay outside the gene matches. CDR1 and CDR2 from the germline V gene are SEHNR and FQNEAQ (reference sequence). The CDR3 is made up of 16 amino acids. The CDR3 region has the DNA TGTGCCAGCAGCTCCCCTGGGACAGGCCCTTCCTACGAGCAGTACTTC. Encoded protein: CASSSPGTGPSYEQYF.

This clone was recorded only once. Being one base from a much bigger clone, this may be a read error. The J gene is TRBJ2-7, the V gene TRBV27; the D is unclear. The CDR3 loop spans 11 amino acids. The V end lost 4 bases, the J end lost 2 bases, and 3 bases lay between the germline ends. Germline lookup yields CDR1 MNHEY and CDR2 SMNVEV (reference sequence). CDR3 region: CASSSPYEQYF. The CDR3 DNA is TGTGCCAGCAGTTCCCCCTACGAGCAGTACTTC.

This chain joins TRBV7-2 and TRBJ2-1; 7 bases align to TRBD2. Germline trimming cut 5 bases from V and 9 bases from J; bases unmatched to any gene: 13. Germline V lookup: CDR1 SGHTA, CDR2 FQGNSA. This CDR3 has 15 residues. CDR3 residues: CASSPSRLAWVEQFF. The CDR3 bases are TGTGCCAGCAGCCCATCCCGACTAGCATGGGTTGAGCAGTTCTTC.

The chain links TRBV5-4 to TRBJ2-7, with D hard to call. With 2 bases removed from V and 0 bases from J, the gap between germline ends came to 12 bases. Germline CDR1 is SGHNT and CDR2 is YYREEE (reference sequence). The CDR3 consists of 15 residues. The CDR3, as DNA: TGTGCCAGCAGCTTATGGCAGGCAGCCTCCTACGAGCAGTACTTC. Protein: CASSLWQAASYEQYF.

The chain joins TRBV6-1 to TRBJ2-3; D remains unclear. This CDR3 comprises 13 residues. CDR1 and CDR2 (germline): MNHNS, SASEGT. V was trimmed by 4 bases and J by 5 bases, leaving 10 bases between them. The DNA of the CDR3 is TGTGCCAGCAGTGGCTTTGCAGGAGATACGCAGTATTTT. Amino acid sequence: CASSGFAGDTQYF.

The V and J genes are TRBV9 and TRBJ2-3; perhaps TRBD2 as D (6 bases). CDR3 length: 14 amino acids. V was shortened by 6 bases and J by 5 bases, with 16 bases between the two germline ends. Germline CDR1 and CDR2: SGDLS and YYNGEE. CDR3 nucleotides: TGTGCCAGCAACGTTGGGGGGTCTGGAGATACGCAGTATTTT. Residues: CASNVGGSGDTQYF.

The chain recombines TRBV29-1 with TRBJ1-2; D ambiguous. V lost 7 bases, J lost 4 bases, and 10 bases lay in between. Germline CDR1 SQVTM, CDR2 ANQGSEA. The CDR3 consists of 11 residues. This chain's CDR3 is CSAPGLYGYTF. CDR3 bases: TGCAGCGCTCCCGGGCTCTATGGCTACACCTTC.